A single sample gave rise to the 22 T cell receptor beta chains below, sequenced in a study of cytomegalovirus exposure and HLA in healthy donors (dated by TCRdb to about 2017). Library construction relied on the immunoSEQ multiplex PCR assay. For the multiplex PCR, a mixture combining 60 forward primers for TCR Vbeta segments and 13 reverse primers for TCR Jbeta segments was used. Entries here come from immuneACCESS through TCRdb and include only in-frame sequences with V and J called. Some clones fail to appear in such tables; in the studies checked, an unresolved V gene covers under half of the shortfall, and the cause of the remainder is unknown. In all, the sample holds about 130,000 clones, and about 85% of those were seen once. The top ten constitute roughly 4.1% of the sample. The sample was PBMCs. Every receptor here comes from a man between 18 and 29 years old in good health and CMV-seropositive.

This chain connects TRBV19 to TRBJ1-2, with D perhaps TRBD1 (5 bases). With 3 bases removed from V and 4 bases from J, the gap between germline ends came to 6 bases. Germline loops: CDR1 LNHDA, CDR2 SQIVND (reference sequence). CDR3 size: 12 residues. The DNA for the CDR3 is TGTGCCAGTAGTATCGACAGCTATGGCTACACCTTC. This codes for CASSIDSYGYTF.

This clone was found once. The rearrangement uses TRBV25-1 and TRBJ1-5; weak D call: TRBD1 (5 bases). In germline, CDR1 is MGHDK, CDR2 SYGVNS. CDR3 length equals 14 residues. With 4 bases removed from V and 4 bases from J, the gap between germline ends came to 11 bases. As DNA, the CDR3 is TGTGCCAGCAGTGGGGGGGGTGAGAATCAGCCCCAGCATTTT. Protein: CASSGGGENQPQHF. The variable domain in full, completed from reference TRBV25-1 and TRBJ1-5, reads EADIYQTPRYLVIGTGKKITLECSQTMGHDKMYWYQQDPGMELHLIHYSYGVNSTEKGDLSSESTVSRIRTEHFPLTLESARPSHTSQYLCASSGGGENQPQHFGDGTRLSIL.

The chain uses TRBV11-2 and TRBJ2-2; D is ambiguous. Trimming removed 0 bases from V and 7 bases from J, with 6 bases in between. The CDR3 sequence is 13 residues long. CDR1 is SGHAT, CDR2 FQNNGV, per germline. In DNA form, the CDR3 reads TGTGCCAGCAGCTTAGACTGGCACGGGGAGCTGTTTTTT. Translation gives CASSLDWHGELFF.

This rearrangement joins TRBV19 to TRBJ2-2, with D possibly being TRBD1 (6 bases). Trimming stripped 5 bases from V and 0 bases from J, with 13 bases between. CDR3 length: 16 residues. In germline, CDR1 is LNHDA, CDR2 SQIVND (reference sequence). The CDR3 region is CASSPGQTPNTGELFF. CDR3 nucleotides: TGTGCCAGTAGTCCGGGACAAACTCCGAACACCGGGGAGCTGTTTTTT.

The V and J genes are TRBV19 and TRBJ2-5; weak D call: TRBD2 (6 bases). The CDR3 extends over 17 amino acids. With 5 bases removed from V and 5 bases from J, the gap between germline ends came to 24 bases. The germline V gene encodes CDR1 LNHDA and CDR2 SQIVND (reference sequence). The CDR3 is CASSPNIGVRAGETQYF. The DNA of the CDR3 is TGTGCCAGTAGTCCCAATATTGGGGTCAGGGCGGGGGAGACCCAGTACTTC.

V and J are TRBV7-2 and TRBJ1-1; 7 bases are shared with TRBD1. Per germline, CDR1 SGHTA and CDR2 FQGNSA. The CDR3 contains 16 residues. V gave up 5 bases and J gave up 0 bases; unmatched junction bases: 9. The CDR3 DNA reads as TGTGCCAGCAGCCGCTCCCGGGACAGACTGAACACTGAAGCTTTCTTT. Residues: CASSRSRDRLNTEAFF.

The chain links TRBV9 to TRBJ2-1, with 10 positions matching TRBD1. V dropped 3 bases and J dropped 5; count of bases not matched to a gene: 8. Germline CDR1 is SGDLS and CDR2 is YYNGEE. This CDR3 is built from 16 residues. CDR3 loop: CASSGTGTGVHNEQFF. The CDR3 region has the DNA TGTGCCAGCAGCGGTACCGGGACAGGGGTTCACAATGAGCAGTTCTTC.

The chain combines TRBV5-1 with TRBJ1-2; D might be TRBD1 (6 bases). Germline V gene sequence: CDR1 SGHRS, CDR2 YFSETQ. The CDR3 runs to 14 residues. The ends were cut back, 3 bases at V and 2 bases at J, with 11 bases in the middle. The CDR3 protein is CASSSAGQNYGYTF. In nucleotides, the CDR3 is TGCGCCAGCAGCTCAGCAGGACAGAACTATGGCTACACCTTC.

This chain links TRBV5-4 with TRBJ1-1; D is possibly TRBD1 (5 bases). In germline, CDR1 is SGHNT, CDR2 YYREEE (reference sequence). This CDR3 contains 14 residues. V was trimmed by 4 bases and J by 5 bases, leaving 15 bases between them. CDR3 DNA sequence: TGTGCCAGCAGCATGGAGGGGTTGGGGACTGAAGCTTTCTTT. Its translation: CASSMEGLGTEAFF.

This clone was seen only once. The J gene is TRBJ1-2, the V gene TRBV6-1; D perhaps matches TRBD1 (5 bases). The V gene lost 4 bases and the J gene lost 0 bases, with 15 bases spanning the gap. CDR3 length: 16 amino acids. CDR1 and CDR2 from the germline V gene are MNHNS and SASEGT. CDR3 protein: CASSVNPGDSNYGYTF. The DNA for the CDR3 is TGTGCCAGCAGTGTCAATCCGGGGGACTCTAACTATGGCTACACCTTC.

This chain connects TRBV5-1 to TRBJ2-7; 7 nucleotides align to TRBD1. V lost 0 bases and J lost 4; bases outside the gene matches: 10. The CDR3 is made up of 16 amino acids. Germline CDR1 and CDR2: SGHRS and YFSETQ. The DNA for the CDR3 is TGCGCCAGCAGCTTGGGACGGGGACAGCCGGAGTACGAGCAGTACTTC. It translates to CASSLGRGQPEYEQYF.

V is TRBV19 and J is TRBJ1-1; 7 nucleotides line up with TRBD1. The CDR3 has 15 residues. Germline values: CDR1 LNHDA, CDR2 SQIVND (reference sequence). The V segment lost 2 bases and the J segment 1 base; nucleotides outside the gene matches: 4. CDR3 loop: CASSIFSGGNTEAFF. DNA for the CDR3: TGTGCCAGTAGTATATTTTCAGGGGGGAACACTGAAGCTTTCTTT.

The CDR3 loop is CASSPYQDTQGNEQFF. CDR3 bases: TGCGCCAGCAGCCCCTACCAAGACACACAGGGGAACGAGCAGTTCTTC. The chain employs TRBV5-1 and TRBJ2-1; 7 nucleotides match TRBD1. With V trimmed by 4 bases and J by 10 bases, 17 bases remained unmatched. CDR3 size: 16 residues. From germline, CDR1 is SGHRS and CDR2 YFSETQ.

This clone has a handful of counts. This chain uses TRBV30 with TRBJ1-6; 7 nucleotides agree with TRBD1. The germline CDR1 and CDR2 sequences are GTSNPN and SVGIG (reference sequence). The CDR3 spans 14 residues. The V segment lost 4 bases and the J segment 7 bases; nucleotides outside the gene matches: 7. This CDR3 reads CAWTKGRGNSPLHF. DNA of the CDR3: TGTGCCTGGACCAAAGGCAGGGGGAATTCACCCCTCCACTTT.

The genes are TRBV19 and TRBJ2-2; D is unresolved. The V end was cut by 1 base, the J end by 4 bases, with 7 bases between. Germline CDR1 is LNHDA and CDR2 is SQIVND (reference sequence). The CDR3 consists of 14 residues. CDR3 protein: CASSIVIFTGELFF. Here the CDR3 DNA reads TGTGCCAGTAGTATAGTTATTTTCACCGGGGAGCTGTTTTTT.

To note about this clone: At one end the junction does not follow the germline gene, possibly because of a read error. This chain joins TRBV4-1 and TRBJ1-2; TRBD1 agrees at 8 bases. The length of the CDR3 is 12 residues. Germline V gene sequence: CDR1 MGHRA, CDR2 YSYEKL. The CDR3: CASSHQGDRLIF. CDR3 nucleotide sequence: TGCGCCAGCAGCCACCAGGGGGACAGGCTGATCTTC.

This clone occurred a few times. The junction departs from germline at one end; a sequencing error may be responsible. The J gene is TRBJ2-5, the V gene TRBV5-4; D is unresolved. The CDR3 is made up of 18 amino acids. Germline V CDR1 and CDR2: SGHNT, YYREEE (reference sequence). The CDR3 loop is CASSPGAVLLPLQESQYF. CDR3 bases: TGTGCCAGCAGCCCCGGAGCCGTTCTGCTCCCCCTACAAGAGTCCCAGTACTTC.

V usage is TRBV5-1 and J usage is TRBJ2-1; TRBD2 matches at 10 bases. The J segment lost 13 bases and the V segment lost 4 bases, leaving 8 bases of the junction unmatched. The CDR3 runs to 13 residues. Germline assignment: CDR1 SGHRS and CDR2 YFSETQ. The CDR3 coding sequence is TGCGCCAGCAGCGCGGGACTAGCGATAAACCAGTTCTTC. Protein product: CASSAGLAINQFF.

The V gene is TRBV10-3, the J gene TRBJ2-2, with D perhaps matching TRBD2 (6 bases). The V gene's germline CDR1 is ENHRY and CDR2 SYGVKD. V gave up 4 bases and J gave up 4 bases, with 13 bases separating them. The length of the CDR3 is 15 residues. CDR3 nucleotide sequence: TGTGCCATCAGTGGAGTTGGAGGGGTCACCGGGGAGCTGTTTTTT. This encodes CAISGVGGVTGELFF.

V gene TRBV5-1 combines with J gene TRBJ1-6; tentative D call: TRBD1 (6 bases). The CDR3 runs to 19 residues. V was cut by 4 bases and J by 0 bases, with 20 bases left in between. Germline assignment: CDR1 SGHRS and CDR2 YFSETQ. CDR3 loop: CASSLYPGHPSSYNSPLHF. The CDR3 DNA reads TGCGCCAGCAGCCTGTATCCGGGACACCCGAGCTCCTATAATTCACCCCTCCACTTT.

V gene TRBV5-5 combines with J gene TRBJ1-4; D not resolved. Trimming left V 7 bases short and J 0 bases short, with 13 bases between. The germline CDR1 and CDR2 sequences are SGHKS and YYEKEE (reference sequence). CDR3 length: 15 amino acids. CDR3 residues: CASQPGAATNEKLFF. The DNA for the CDR3 is TGTGCCAGCCAGCCAGGAGCGGCAACTAATGAAAAACTGTTTTTT.

V and J are TRBV4-3 and TRBJ2-1, with D perhaps TRBD1 (5 bases). The CDR3 contains 14 residues. V was cut by 0 bases and J by 8 bases, with 11 bases left in between. Germline loops: CDR1 LGHNA, CDR2 YSLEER. The chain's CDR3 is CASSQDRAVDEQFF. The CDR3, as DNA: TGCGCCAGCAGCCAAGACAGGGCGGTAGATGAGCAGTTCTTC.